This passage covers 18 T cell receptor beta chains from one sample sequenced in a study of blood T cell repertoires in COVID-19. The data were produced by immunoSEQ multiplex PCR, yet TCRdb's version contains in-frame clones alone and is incomplete. The sample carries 200,000 to 250,000 clones, over 75% recorded once. The sample was PBMCs or T cells enriched from blood (not recorded which). The receptor set was obtained from a woman in her late teens or twenties in a cohort exposed to, infected with or recovered from COVID-19 (not recorded which).

This chain joins TRBV6-5 and TRBJ2-5; 8 bases are a match to TRBD1. V shed 7 bases, J shed 2 bases, and the junction held 9 bases outside the gene matches. Germline lookup yields CDR1 MNHEY and CDR2 SVGAGI. The CDR3 sequence is 15 residues long. CDR3 in DNA: TGTGCCAGCAACCGAGACAGGGGACTTCAAGAGACCCAGTACTTC. It translates to CASNRDRGLQETQYF.

The V and J genes are TRBV9 and TRBJ1-1; D remains ambiguous. V lost 0 bases to trimming and J lost 0 bases, with 9 bases between them. This CDR3 region has 15 residues. Germline assignment: CDR1 SGDLS and CDR2 YYNGEE. The CDR3 DNA reads TGTGCCAGCAGCGTAGACGGTGGTATGAACACTGAAGCTTTCTTT. Protein product: CASSVDGGMNTEAFF.

This clone has only one observation. This rearrangement joins TRBV5-1 to TRBJ2-2, with D possibly being TRBD1 (6 bases). Per the germline V gene, CDR1 is SGHRS and CDR2 is YFSETQ. Trimming pared 4 bases from V and 2 bases from J, leaving 9 bases between. The CDR3 is made up of 14 amino acids. CDR3 in DNA: TGCGCCAGCAGCCCGGGACACAACACCGGGGAGCTGTTTTTT. Protein sequence: CASSPGHNTGELFF. The full variable domain, completed using reference TRBV5-1 and TRBJ2-2, is KAGVTQTPRYLIKTRGQQVTLSCSPISGHRSVSWYQQTPGQGLQFLFEYFSETQRNKGNFPGRFSGRQFSNSRSEMNVSTLELGDSALYLCASSPGHNTGELFFGEGSRLTVL.

This chain uses TRBV7-9 with TRBJ1-5; possible D gene TRBD1, 6 bases. The CDR3 runs 17 residues. Germline-derived CDR1 and CDR2 are SEHNR and FQNEAQ (reference sequence). The germline V and J ends were trimmed by 3 bases and 1 base, with 16 bases remaining between them. The CDR3 nucleotides are TGTGCCAGCAGCTTGTCTTCACAGGGATCGAGCAATCAGCCCCAGCATTTT. Its protein product is CASSLSSQGSSNQPQHF. Supplemented by reference TRBV7-9 and TRBJ1-5, the full variable domain reads DTGVSQNPRHKITKRGQNVTFRCDPISEHNRLYWYRQTLGQGPEFLTYFQNEAQLEKSRLLSDRFSAERPKGSFSTLEIQRTEQGDSAMYLCASSLSSQGSSNQPQHFGDGTRLSIL.

This clone was observed once. The V call is TRBV7-9, the J call TRBJ1-4; D gene unclear. Trimming shortened V by 3 bases and J by 8 bases, and 10 bases separated the two germline ends. CDR3 length: 13 amino acids. The germline gives CDR1 SEHNR, CDR2 FQNEAQ (reference sequence). CDR3: CASSFPGKEKLFF. The CDR3 DNA follows: TGTGCCAGCAGCTTTCCCGGGAAGGAAAAACTGTTTTTT.

V is TRBV11-2 and J is TRBJ1-6; 9 bases align to TRBD1. V lost 5 bases, J lost 9 bases, and 5 bases stayed unmatched. Germline V gene data show CDR1 as SGHAT and CDR2 as FQNNGV. CDR3 length equals 14 residues. The CDR3 DNA reads as TGTGCCAGCAGCCAGGGACAGGGTGGTTCACCCCTCCACTTT. It codes for CASSQGQGGSPLHF.

This sequence joins TRBV28 and TRBJ1-1; the match to TRBD1 covers 8 bases. With 5 bases clipped from V and 3 bases from J, the junction kept 8 bases outside the gene matches. CDR1 and CDR2 (germline): MDHEN, SYDVKM. The CDR3 totals 15 residues. The CDR3 loop is CASSGTRGRDTEAFF. The CDR3 DNA follows: TGTGCCAGCAGTGGGACCAGGGGGCGCGACACTGAAGCTTTCTTT.

The J gene is TRBJ2-3, the V gene TRBV6-1; the match to TRBD2 covers 13 bases. Germline CDR1 reads MNHNS; CDR2 reads SASEGT. The CDR3 sequence is 21 residues long. The J segment lost 0 bases and the V segment lost 4 bases, leaving 16 bases of the junction unmatched. The CDR3 DNA follows: TGTGCCAGCAGTGTAGCCGGGAGACTAGCGGGAGGTCCCACTAGCACAGATACGCAGTATTTT. This sequence encodes CASSVAGRLAGGPTSTDTQYF.

J is TRBJ2-7 and V is TRBV19; the D gene is possibly TRBD2 (6 bases). The germline V gene encodes CDR1 LNHDA and CDR2 SQIVND (reference sequence). This CDR3 region has 14 residues. Trimming shortened V by 0 bases and J by 5 bases, and 11 bases separated the two germline ends. CDR3 sequence reads: CASSIDRGGNEQYF. Here the CDR3 DNA reads TGTGCCAGTAGTATAGATCGGGGAGGTAACGAGCAGTACTTC.

The chain is built from TRBV25-1 and TRBJ2-7; D might be TRBD1 (5 bases). This CDR3 spans 13 amino acids. Trimming pared 2 bases from V and 3 bases from J, leaving 8 bases between. Germline V lookup: CDR1 MGHDK, CDR2 SYGVNS. The CDR3 reads CASSEIQDYEQYF. In nucleotides, the CDR3 is TGTGCCAGCAGTGAAATACAGGACTACGAGCAGTACTTC.

The V call is TRBV19, the J call TRBJ2-7, with 11 bases lining up with TRBD2. Germline V gene sequence: CDR1 LNHDA, CDR2 SQIVND (reference sequence). Unmatched junction bases numbered 0, after V lost 6 bases and J lost 2 bases. The CDR3 length is 13 residues. Here the CDR3 DNA reads TGTGCCAGTAGGACTAGCGGGACCTACGAGCAGTACTTC. Protein: CASRTSGTYEQYF.

The V call is TRBV7-8, the J call TRBJ1-2; D possibly corresponds to TRBD1 (5 bases). The CDR3 loop spans 14 amino acids. Germline CDR1 and CDR2: SGHVS and FQNEAQ. Deletions cut 7 bases from V and 2 bases from J, with 14 bases between. CDR3 nucleotides: TGTGCCAGCAACCAGGGTACGGGCAACTATGGCTACACCTTC. This sequence encodes CASNQGTGNYGYTF. Complete variable domain (other parts from reference TRBV7-8 and TRBJ1-2): GAGVSQSPRYKVAKRGQDVALRCDPISGHVSLFWYQQALGQGPEFLTYFQNEAQLDKSGLPSDRFFAERPEGSVSTLKIQRTQQEDSAVYLCASNQGTGNYGYTFGSGTRLTVV.

V and J are TRBV7-3 and TRBJ1-2; no clear D gene. V shed 2 bases and J shed 7 bases, with 8 bases lying between them. Germline V lookup: CDR1 SGHTA, CDR2 FQGTGA. The CDR3 extends over 12 amino acids. The CDR3 sequence: CASSLGSGGYTF. CDR3 bases: TGTGCCAGCAGCTTAGGTTCGGGTGGCTACACCTTC.

V usage is TRBV6-5 and J usage is TRBJ1-1; TRBD1 agrees at 9 bases. This CDR3 region has 14 residues. The germline V gene has CDR1 MNHEY and CDR2 SVGAGI. V shed 8 bases and J 1 base; nucleotides not matched to a gene: 5. The CDR3 here is CASGTGRSNTEAFF. The CDR3 DNA reads as TGTGCCAGCGGGACAGGGAGGTCGAACACTGAAGCTTTCTTT.

The chain is built from TRBV18 and TRBJ1-1, with 7 bases fitting TRBD1. The CDR3 runs to 13 residues. Germline trimming cut 5 bases from V and 4 bases from J; bases unmatched to any gene: 4. Germline V gene lookup returns CDR1 KGHSH and CDR2 LQKENI. The CDR3 is CASSRDSFTEAFF. In DNA, the CDR3 is TGTGCCAGCTCAAGGGACAGCTTCACTGAAGCTTTCTTT.

The V gene is TRBV2, the J gene TRBJ2-1; 11 positions agree with TRBD2. The CDR3 totals 15 residues. The germline V gene encodes CDR1 SNHLY and CDR2 FYNNEI. The junction had 6 bases not matched to a gene; V was cut back by 6 bases and J by 5 bases. In nucleotides, the CDR3 is TGTGCCAGCAGGCCGGGACTAGCGGATCACAATGAGCAGTTCTTC. Its translation is CASRPGLADHNEQFF.

V gene TRBV4-1 combines with J gene TRBJ1-6, with D possibly TRBD1 on 5 matching bases. V lost 1 base, J lost 9 bases, and 10 bases lay in between. Germline values: CDR1 MGHRA, CDR2 YSYEKL. The CDR3 runs to 14 residues. The CDR3 here is CASSQGQGGSPLHF. The CDR3 DNA is TGCGCCAGCAGCCAAGGCCAGGGAGGTTCACCCCTCCACTTT.

The table lists this clone with a count of one. This chain joins TRBV2 and TRBJ2-2; no firm D call. The CDR3 is made up of 13 amino acids. Trimming took off 6 bases at V and 6 bases at J, with 11 bases between the two ends. CDR1 is SNHLY, CDR2 FYNNEI, per germline. Written as DNA, the CDR3 is TGTGCCAGCAGATTTACAGTGCCCGGGGAGCTGTTTTTT. Its translation: CASRFTVPGELFF.